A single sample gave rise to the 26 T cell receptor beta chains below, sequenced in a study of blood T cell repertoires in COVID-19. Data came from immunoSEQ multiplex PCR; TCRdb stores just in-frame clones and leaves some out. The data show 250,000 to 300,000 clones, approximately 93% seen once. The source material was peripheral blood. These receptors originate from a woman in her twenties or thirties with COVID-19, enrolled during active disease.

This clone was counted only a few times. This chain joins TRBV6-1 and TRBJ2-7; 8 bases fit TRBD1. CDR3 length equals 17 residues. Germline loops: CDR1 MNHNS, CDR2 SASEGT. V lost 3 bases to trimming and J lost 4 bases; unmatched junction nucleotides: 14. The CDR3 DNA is TGTGCCAGCAGTGATCAACCCCAGGGGGCTCTACGGTACGAGCAGTACTTC. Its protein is CASSDQPQGALRYEQYF.

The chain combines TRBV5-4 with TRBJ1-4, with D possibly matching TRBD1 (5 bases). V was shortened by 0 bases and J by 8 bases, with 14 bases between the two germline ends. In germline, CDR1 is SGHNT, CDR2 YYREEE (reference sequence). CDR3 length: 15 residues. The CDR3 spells CASSLGSREGEKLFF. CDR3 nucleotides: TGTGCCAGCAGCTTGGGGTCCAGGGAAGGCGAAAAACTGTTTTTT.

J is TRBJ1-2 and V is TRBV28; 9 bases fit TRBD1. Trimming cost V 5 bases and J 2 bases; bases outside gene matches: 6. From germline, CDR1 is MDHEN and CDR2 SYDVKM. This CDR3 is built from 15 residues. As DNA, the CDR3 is TGTGCCAGCAGTGGGGACAGGGTAGGGAACTATGGCTACACCTTC. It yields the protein CASSGDRVGNYGYTF.

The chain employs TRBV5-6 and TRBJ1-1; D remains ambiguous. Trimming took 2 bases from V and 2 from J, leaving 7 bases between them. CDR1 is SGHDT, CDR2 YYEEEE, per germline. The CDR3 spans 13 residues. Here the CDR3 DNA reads TGTGCCAGCAGCTTTAATCCCAACACTGAAGCTTTCTTT. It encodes CASSFNPNTEAFF. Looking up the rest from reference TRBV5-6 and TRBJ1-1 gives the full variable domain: DAGVTQSPTHLIKTRGQQVTLRCSPKSGHDTVSWYQQALGQGPQFIFQYYEEEERQRGNFPDRFSGHQFPNYSSELNVNALLLGDSALYLCASSFNPNTEAFFGQGTRLTVV.

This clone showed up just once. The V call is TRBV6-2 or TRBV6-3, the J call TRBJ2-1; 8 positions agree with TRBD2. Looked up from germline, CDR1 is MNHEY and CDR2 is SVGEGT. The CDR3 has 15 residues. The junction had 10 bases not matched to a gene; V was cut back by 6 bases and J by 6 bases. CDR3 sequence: CASSLPSGRSNEQFF. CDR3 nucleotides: TGTGCCAGCAGCCTGCCGAGCGGGAGATCCAATGAGCAGTTCTTC.

Here the CDR3 DNA reads TGTGCCAGCAGTCAGGTGAGCGGGACTAACCAAGAGACCCAGTACTTC. Protein: CASSQVSGTNQETQYF. The gene calls are TRBV6-2 or TRBV6-3 and TRBJ2-5, with TRBD2 matching over 7 bases. The J segment lost 0 bases and the V segment lost 5 bases, leaving 9 bases of the junction unmatched. Per the germline V gene, CDR1 is MNHEY and CDR2 is SVGEGT. The length of the CDR3 is 16 residues.

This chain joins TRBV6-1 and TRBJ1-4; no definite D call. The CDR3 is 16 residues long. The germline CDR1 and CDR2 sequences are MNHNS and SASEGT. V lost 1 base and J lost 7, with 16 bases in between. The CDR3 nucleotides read TGTGCCAGCAGTGAAGGGGTGGTTCGGCTAGCTGAAAAACTGTTTTTT. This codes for CASSEGVVRLAEKLFF.

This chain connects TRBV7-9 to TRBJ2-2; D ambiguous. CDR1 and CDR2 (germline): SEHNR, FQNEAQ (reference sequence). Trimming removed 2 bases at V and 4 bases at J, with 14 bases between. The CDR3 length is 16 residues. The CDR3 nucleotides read TGTGCCAGCAGCTTACTAATTCAGGCGCTCACCGGGGAGCTGTTTTTT. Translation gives CASSLLIQALTGELFF. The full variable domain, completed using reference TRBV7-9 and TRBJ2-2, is DTGVSQNPRHKITKRGQNVTFRCDPISEHNRLYWYRQTLGQGPEFLTYFQNEAQLEKSRLLSDRFSAERPKGSFSTLEIQRTEQGDSAMYLCASSLLIQALTGELFFGEGSRLTVL.

The CDR3 loop is CAWTPRGGKTFF. CDR3 nucleotide sequence: TGTGCCTGGACGCCCCGGGGGGGAAAGACTTTCTTT. V is TRBV30 and J is TRBJ1-1; D is possibly TRBD1 (5 bases). CDR1 is GTSNPN, CDR2 SVGIG, per germline (reference sequence). Between the trimmed V and J ends, which lost 4 bases and 12 bases, there was a span of 18 bases. This CDR3 spans 12 amino acids.

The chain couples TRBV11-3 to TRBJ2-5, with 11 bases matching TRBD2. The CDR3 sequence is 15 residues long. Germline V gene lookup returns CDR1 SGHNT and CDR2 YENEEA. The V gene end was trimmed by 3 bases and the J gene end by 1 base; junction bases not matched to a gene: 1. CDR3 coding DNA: TGTGCCAGCAGCTTCGGGACTAGCGGCCAAGAGACCCAGTACTTC. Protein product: CASSFGTSGQETQYF. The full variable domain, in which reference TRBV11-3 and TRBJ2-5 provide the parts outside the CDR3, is EAGVVQSPRYKIIEKKQPVAFWCNPISGHNTLYWYLQNLGQGPELLIRYENEEAVDDSQLPKDRFSAERLKGVDSTLKIQPAELGDSAVYLCASSFGTSGQETQYFGPGTRLLVL.

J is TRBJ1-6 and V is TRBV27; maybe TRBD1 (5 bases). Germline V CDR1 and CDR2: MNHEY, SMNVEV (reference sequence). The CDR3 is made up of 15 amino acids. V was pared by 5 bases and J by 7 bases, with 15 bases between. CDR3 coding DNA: TGTGCCAGCAGTGGCGCGGGGGTCCCAAATTCACCCCTCCACTTT. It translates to CASSGAGVPNSPLHF.

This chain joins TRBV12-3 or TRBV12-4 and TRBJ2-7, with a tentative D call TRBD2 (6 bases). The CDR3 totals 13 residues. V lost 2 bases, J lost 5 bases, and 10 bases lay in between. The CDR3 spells CASSLIGGDEQYF. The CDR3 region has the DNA TGTGCCAGCAGTTTAATCGGCGGGGACGAGCAGTACTTC.

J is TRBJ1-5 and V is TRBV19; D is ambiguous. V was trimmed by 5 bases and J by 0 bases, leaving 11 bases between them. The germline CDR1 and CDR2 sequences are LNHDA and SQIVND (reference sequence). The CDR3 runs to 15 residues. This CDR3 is CASSSRGYSNQPQHF. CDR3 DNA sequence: TGTGCCAGTAGTTCTCGAGGATATAGCAATCAGCCCCAGCATTTT.

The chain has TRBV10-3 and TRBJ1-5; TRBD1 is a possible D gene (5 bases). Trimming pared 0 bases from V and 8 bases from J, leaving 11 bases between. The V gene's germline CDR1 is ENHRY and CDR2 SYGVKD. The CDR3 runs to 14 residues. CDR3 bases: TGTGCCATCAGTGAGTCGGGGGACTTAAAGCCCCAGCATTTT. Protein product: CAISESGDLKPQHF.

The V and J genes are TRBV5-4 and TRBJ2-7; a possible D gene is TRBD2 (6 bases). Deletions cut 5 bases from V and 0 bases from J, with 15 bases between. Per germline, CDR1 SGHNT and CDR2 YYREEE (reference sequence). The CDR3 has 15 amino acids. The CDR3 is CASRRRDGSSYEQYF. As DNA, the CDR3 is TGTGCCAGCAGGCGCCGGGACGGGAGCTCCTACGAGCAGTACTTC. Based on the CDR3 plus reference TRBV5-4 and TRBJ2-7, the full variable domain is ETGVTQSPTHLIKTRGQQVTLRCSSQSGHNTVSWYQQALGQGPQFIFQYYREEENGRGNFPPRFSGLQFPNYSSELNVNALELDDSALYLCASRRRDGSSYEQYFGPGTRLTVT.

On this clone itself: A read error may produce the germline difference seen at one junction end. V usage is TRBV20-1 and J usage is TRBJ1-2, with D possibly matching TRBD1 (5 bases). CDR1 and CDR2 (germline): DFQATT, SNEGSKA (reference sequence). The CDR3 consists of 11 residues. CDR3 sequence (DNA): TGCAGTGCTACCCAGGGCGACAGCAGGAACTTC. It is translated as CSATQGDSRNF.

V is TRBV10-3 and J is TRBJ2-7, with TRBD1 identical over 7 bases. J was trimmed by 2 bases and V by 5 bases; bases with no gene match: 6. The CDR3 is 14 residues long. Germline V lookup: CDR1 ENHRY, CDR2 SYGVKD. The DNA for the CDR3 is TGTGCCATCAGTCCCAACAGGGGCACCTACGAGCAGTACTTC. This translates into CAISPNRGTYEQYF.

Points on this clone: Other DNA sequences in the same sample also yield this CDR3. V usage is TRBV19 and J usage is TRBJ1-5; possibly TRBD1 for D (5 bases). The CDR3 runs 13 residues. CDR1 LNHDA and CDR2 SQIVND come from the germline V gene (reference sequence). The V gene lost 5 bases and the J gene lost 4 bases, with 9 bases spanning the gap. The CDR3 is CASSWGVNQPQHF. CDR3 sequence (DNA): TGTGCCAGTAGTTGGGGGGTAAATCAGCCCCAGCATTTT.

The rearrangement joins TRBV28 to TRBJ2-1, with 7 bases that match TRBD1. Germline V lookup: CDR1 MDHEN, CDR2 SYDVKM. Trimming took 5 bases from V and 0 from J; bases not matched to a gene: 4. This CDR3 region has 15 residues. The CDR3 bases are TGTGCCAGCAGTATACAGGGGAGCTCCTACAATGAGCAGTTCTTC. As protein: CASSIQGSSYNEQFF. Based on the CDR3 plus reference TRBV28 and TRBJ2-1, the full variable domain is DVKVTQSSRYLVKRTGEKVFLECVQDMDHENMFWYRQDPGLGLRLIYFSYDVKMKEKGDIPEGYSVSREKKERFSLILESASTNQTSMYLCASSIQGSSYNEQFFGPGTRLTVL.

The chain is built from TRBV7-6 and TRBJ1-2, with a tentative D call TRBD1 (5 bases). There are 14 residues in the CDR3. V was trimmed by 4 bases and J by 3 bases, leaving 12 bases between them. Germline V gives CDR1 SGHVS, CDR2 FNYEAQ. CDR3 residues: CASSSHRGDYGYTF. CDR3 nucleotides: TGTGCCAGCAGCTCACATAGGGGTGACTATGGCTACACCTTC.

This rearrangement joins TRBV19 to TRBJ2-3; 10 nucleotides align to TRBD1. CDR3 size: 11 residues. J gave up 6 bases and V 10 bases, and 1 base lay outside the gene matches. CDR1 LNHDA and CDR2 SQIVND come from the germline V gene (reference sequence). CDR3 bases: TGTGCCACGGGACAGGGGGATACGCAGTATTTT. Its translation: CATGQGDTQYF. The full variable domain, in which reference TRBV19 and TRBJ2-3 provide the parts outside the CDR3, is DGGITQSPKYLFRKEGQNVTLSCEQNLNHDAMYWYRQDPGQGLRLIYYSQIVNDFQKGDIAEGYSVSREKKESFPLTVTSAQKNPTAFYLCATGQGDTQYFGPGTRLTVL.

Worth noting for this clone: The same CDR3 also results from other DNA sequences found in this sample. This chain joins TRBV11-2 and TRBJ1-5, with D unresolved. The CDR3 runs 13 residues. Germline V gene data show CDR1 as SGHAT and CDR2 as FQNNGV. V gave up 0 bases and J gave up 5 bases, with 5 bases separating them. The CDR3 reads CASSLDRDQPQHF. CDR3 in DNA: TGTGCCAGCAGCTTAGACCGAGATCAGCCCCAGCATTTT.

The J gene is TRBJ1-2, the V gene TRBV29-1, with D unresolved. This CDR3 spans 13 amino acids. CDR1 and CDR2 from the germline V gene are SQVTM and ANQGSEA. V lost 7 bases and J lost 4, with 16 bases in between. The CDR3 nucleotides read TGCAGCGCCCCAACGTCTATCGGCTATGGCTACACCTTC. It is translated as CSAPTSIGYGYTF.

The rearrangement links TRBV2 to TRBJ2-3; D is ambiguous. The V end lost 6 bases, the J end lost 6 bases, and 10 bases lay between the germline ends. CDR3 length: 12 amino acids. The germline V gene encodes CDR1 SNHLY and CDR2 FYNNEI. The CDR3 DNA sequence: TGTGCCAGCAGCCCATGGGCGGATACGCAGTATTTT. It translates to CASSPWADTQYF.

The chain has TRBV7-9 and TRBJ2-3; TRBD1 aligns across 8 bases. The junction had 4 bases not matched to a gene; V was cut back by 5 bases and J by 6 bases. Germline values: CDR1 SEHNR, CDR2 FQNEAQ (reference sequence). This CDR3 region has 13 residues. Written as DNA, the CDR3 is TGTGCCAGCAGCACCTGGACAGGGGATACGCAGTATTTT. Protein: CASSTWTGDTQYF.

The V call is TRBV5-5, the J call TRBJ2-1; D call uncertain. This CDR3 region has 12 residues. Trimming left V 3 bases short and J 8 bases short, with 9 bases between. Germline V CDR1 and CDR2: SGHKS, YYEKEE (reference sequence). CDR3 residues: CASSWYEDEQFF. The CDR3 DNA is TGTGCCAGCAGCTGGTACGAGGATGAGCAGTTCTTC.